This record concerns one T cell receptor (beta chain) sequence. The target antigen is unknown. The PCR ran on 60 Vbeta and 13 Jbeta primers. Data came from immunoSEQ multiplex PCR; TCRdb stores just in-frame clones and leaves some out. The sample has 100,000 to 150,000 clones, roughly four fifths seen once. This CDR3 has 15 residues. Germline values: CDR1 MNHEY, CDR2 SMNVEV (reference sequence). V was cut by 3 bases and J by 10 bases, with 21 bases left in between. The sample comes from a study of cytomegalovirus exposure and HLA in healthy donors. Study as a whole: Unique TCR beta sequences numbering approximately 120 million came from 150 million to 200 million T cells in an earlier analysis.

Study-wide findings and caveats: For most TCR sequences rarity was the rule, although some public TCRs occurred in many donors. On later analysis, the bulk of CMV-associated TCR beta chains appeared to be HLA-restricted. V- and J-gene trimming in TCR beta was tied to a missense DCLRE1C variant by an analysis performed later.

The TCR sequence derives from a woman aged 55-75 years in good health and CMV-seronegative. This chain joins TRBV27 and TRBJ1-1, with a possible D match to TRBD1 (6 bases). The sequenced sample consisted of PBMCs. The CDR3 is CASSFTSPGGRAAFF. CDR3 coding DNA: TGTGCCAGCAGTTTCACGTCCCCCGGGGGGCGCGCAGCTTTCTTT.